Each of the 10 T cell receptor beta chains below was sequenced from the same sample in a study of tumor-infiltrating lymphocytes in localized non-small cell lung cancer. Assay used: immunoSEQ multiplex PCR; TCRdb lists only in-frame clones, some missing. The sample contains about 22,000 clones, over 70% of which appear only once. The sample consisted of lung tumor tissue. These receptors were taken from a human donor with non-small cell lung cancer.

The chain combines TRBV4-3 with TRBJ2-7; 7 positions match TRBD1. The V gene's germline CDR1 is LGHNA and CDR2 YSLEER. Trimming cost V 2 bases and J 2 bases; bases outside gene matches: 3. CDR3 length equals 14 residues. The CDR3, as DNA: TGCGCCAGCAGCCAACAGACAGGGCCCTACGAGCAGTACTTC. This sequence encodes CASSQQTGPYEQYF.

The CDR3 spells CASSERLAGGYEQYF. CDR3 bases: TGTGCCAGCAGTGAAAGACTAGCGGGAGGCTACGAGCAGTACTTC. This rearrangement joins TRBV2 to TRBJ2-7; TRBD2 matches 13 bases. Germline values: CDR1 SNHLY, CDR2 FYNNEI. After removal of 2 bases from V and 3 bases from J, the junction contained 1 base not matched to a gene. The CDR3 runs 15 residues.

The chain has TRBV18 and TRBJ2-7; possibly TRBD1 for D (6 bases). The CDR3 totals 13 residues. V lost 3 bases, J lost 5 bases, and 11 bases lay in between. Germline loops: CDR1 KGHSH, CDR2 LQKENI. As DNA, the CDR3 is TGTGCCAGCTCACCGGCAGGGGTCCACGAGCAGTACTTC. Amino acids: CASSPAGVHEQYF.

J is TRBJ1-4 and V is TRBV4-3; the D gene is possibly TRBD1 (5 bases). CDR3 length: 16 amino acids. The V end was cut by 1 base, the J end by 4 bases, with 13 bases between. CDR1 and CDR2 from the germline V gene are LGHNA and YSLEER. The DNA of the CDR3 is TGCGCCAGCAGCCAAGCCACCAGGGCGGGTAATGAAAAACTGTTTTTT. Its translation is CASSQATRAGNEKLFF.

CDR3 amino acids: CAISEGGAGNSYNEQFF. Written as DNA, the CDR3 is TGTGCCATCAGTGAGGGGGGAGCGGGAAACTCCTACAATGAGCAGTTCTTC. V and J are TRBV10-3 and TRBJ2-1; TRBD2 matches at 7 bases. The CDR3 sequence is 17 residues long. Germline lookup yields CDR1 ENHRY and CDR2 SYGVKD. V lost 2 bases and J lost 0; bases outside the gene matches: 7.

The rearrangement joins TRBV4-3 to TRBJ2-7, with TRBD2 identical over 10 bases. Trimming at V came to 1 base and at J to 7 bases, leaving 7 bases not matched to a gene. The germline V gene has CDR1 LGHNA and CDR2 YSLEER. This CDR3 comprises 15 residues. This chain's CDR3 is CASSQALAGVGEQYF. Here the CDR3 DNA reads TGCGCCAGCAGCCAAGCTCTAGCGGGAGTGGGGGAGCAGTACTTC.

This chain links TRBV6-1 with TRBJ2-5; TRBD1 aligns across 9 bases. Germline V gene lookup returns CDR1 MNHNS and CDR2 SASEGT. CDR3 length equals 15 residues. V lost 3 bases to trimming and J lost 5 bases; unmatched junction nucleotides: 7. This CDR3 is CASSDYRGRPETQYF. In DNA form, the CDR3 reads TGTGCCAGCAGTGATTACAGGGGGCGCCCTGAGACCCAGTACTTC.

The chain carries TRBV18 and TRBJ2-3; D gene ambiguous. V gave up 0 bases and J gave up 4 bases, with 5 bases separating them. The germline V gene encodes CDR1 KGHSH and CDR2 LQKENI. This CDR3 region has 13 residues. The CDR3 DNA reads TGTGCCAGCTCACCACCGATGGCAGATACGCAGTATTTT. Protein sequence: CASSPPMADTQYF.

With respect to this clone: A junction boundary mismatches the germline segment, possibly from a read error. Distinct nucleotide sequences in the sample also encode this CDR3. The chain employs TRBV25-1 and TRBJ1-2; tentative D call: TRBD1 (5 bases). The CDR3 is 13 amino acids. In germline, CDR1 is MGHDK, CDR2 SYGVNS. The CDR3 sequence is CASSPPSGYGYTF. The CDR3 DNA sequence: TGTGCCAGCAGTCCTCCCTCAGGGTACGGCTACACCTTT.

The V and J genes are TRBV5-4 and TRBJ2-1, with 12 nucleotides matching TRBD2. This CDR3 comprises 16 residues. Losses at the gene ends were 4 bases for V and 8 bases for J; bases not matched to a gene: 10. From germline, CDR1 is SGHNT and CDR2 YYREEE (reference sequence). CDR3: CASSQTSGRTQYEQFF. CDR3 DNA sequence: TGTGCCAGCAGCCAAACTAGCGGGAGGACCCAATATGAGCAGTTCTTC.